The rows below give T cell receptor beta chains drawn from one sample of a study of blood T cell repertoires in COVID-19. The assay was immunoSEQ multiplex PCR, and TCRdb's table has in-frame clones only and misses some. Here the sample spans more than 150,000 clones, 80% being singletons. Sequencing was carried out using peripheral blood. These TCRs come from a man aged 55 to 70 with acute or convalescent COVID-19. CDR3s include the opening cysteine and the closing phenylalanine or tryptophan. The D gene is left open where the match is weak. Clone size appears in some rows only: once, few, many, or a class for an expanded clone.

clone size: once; CDR3 length: 15; D gene: .; V gene: TRBV28; J gene: TRBJ2-1; CDR3 protein: CASSTPGLGDNEQFF; CDR3 DNA: TGTGCCAGCAGTACCCCGGGACTGGGAGACAATGAGCAGTTCTTC
clone size: .; CDR3 length: 15; D gene: TRBD1; V gene: TRBV19; J gene: TRBJ1-5; CDR3 protein: CASRGDRVSNQPQHF; CDR3 DNA: TGTGCCAGTAGAGGGGACAGGGTGAGCAATCAGCCCCAGCATTTT
clone size: .; CDR3 length: 15; D gene: .; V gene: TRBV6-5; J gene: TRBJ2-2; CDR3 protein: CASSYRGRGPGELFF; CDR3 DNA: TGTGCCAGCAGTTACAGAGGAAGGGGCCCGGGGGAGCTGTTTTTT
clone size: once; CDR3 length: 13; D gene: TRBD1; V gene: TRBV5-1; J gene: TRBJ1-2; CDR3 protein: CASSPGQGSGYTF; CDR3 DNA: TGCGCCAGCAGCCCCGGACAGGGGAGTGGCTACACCTTC
clone size: .; CDR3 length: 16; D gene: TRBD1; V gene: TRBV7-2; J gene: TRBJ2-7; CDR3 protein: CASSPGGPGQNYEQYF; CDR3 DNA: TGTGCCAGCAGCCCTGGAGGACCGGGACAGAATTACGAGCAGTACTTC
clone size: .; CDR3 length: 13; D gene: .; V gene: TRBV6-2/TRBV6-3; J gene: TRBJ1-1; CDR3 protein: CASSYRQVTEAFF; CDR3 DNA: TGTGCCAGCAGTTACCGACAGGTTACTGAAGCTTTCTTT
clone size: few; CDR3 length: 15; D gene: .; V gene: TRBV28; J gene: TRBJ2-7; CDR3 protein: CASSLASMGHYEQYF; CDR3 DNA: TGTGCCAGCAGTTTAGCCTCTATGGGGCACTACGAGCAGTACTTC
clone size: .; CDR3 length: 11; D gene: .; V gene: TRBV6-5; J gene: TRBJ1-1; CDR3 protein: CASRDSTEAFF; CDR3 DNA: TGTGCCAGCAGGGACAGCACTGAAGCTTTCTTT
clone size: few; CDR3 length: 13; D gene: TRBD2; V gene: TRBV10-3; J gene: TRBJ2-1; CDR3 protein: CAIGLAGANEQFF; CDR3 DNA: TGTGCCATAGGACTAGCGGGAGCTAATGAGCAGTTCTTC
clone size: .; CDR3 length: 14; D gene: .; V gene: TRBV29-1; J gene: TRBJ1-1; CDR3 protein: CSATAGGLRLEAFF; CDR3 DNA: TGCAGCGCAACGGCGGGGGGCCTGCGGTTGGAAGCTTTCTTT
clone size: .; CDR3 length: 12; D gene: .; V gene: TRBV7-9; J gene: TRBJ1-2; CDR3 protein: CASSTENYGYTF; CDR3 DNA: TGTGCCAGCAGCACAGAAAACTATGGCTACACCTTC
clone size: .; CDR3 length: 14; D gene: .; V gene: TRBV2; J gene: TRBJ1-1; CDR3 protein: CASSEARSNTEAFF; CDR3 DNA: TGTGCCAGCAGTGAAGCCAGGTCGAACACTGAAGCTTTCTTT
clone size: .; CDR3 length: 15; D gene: TRBD1; V gene: TRBV6-2/TRBV6-3; J gene: TRBJ1-5; CDR3 protein: CASNPRDRGPQPQHF; CDR3 DNA: TGTGCCAGCAACCCCCGGGACAGGGGTCCTCAGCCCCAGCATTTT
clone size: once; CDR3 length: 15; D gene: .; V gene: TRBV6-1; J gene: TRBJ1-3; CDR3 protein: CASSEVGGLRNTIYF; CDR3 DNA: TGTGCCAGCAGTGAAGTGGGGGGTCTAAGAAACACCATATATTTT
clone size: .; CDR3 length: 15; D gene: TRBD1; V gene: TRBV5-6; J gene: TRBJ2-1; CDR3 protein: CASSMAGTGGREQFF; CDR3 DNA: TGTGCCAGCAGCATGGCCGGGACAGGGGGTCGTGAGCAGTTCTTC
clone size: .; CDR3 length: 16; D gene: TRBD1; V gene: TRBV24-1; J gene: TRBJ1-4; CDR3 protein: CATSDKRGTGGEKLFF; CDR3 DNA: TGTGCCACCAGTGACAAAAGGGGGACAGGAGGTGAAAAACTGTTTTTT
clone size: .; CDR3 length: 16; D gene: TRBD2; V gene: TRBV7-2; J gene: TRBJ2-5; CDR3 protein: CASSFLSSGGWETQYF; CDR3 DNA: TGTGCCAGCAGCTTCTTGTCTAGCGGGGGGTGGGAGACCCAGTACTTC
clone size: .; CDR3 length: 16; D gene: TRBD2; V gene: TRBV7-2; J gene: TRBJ2-1; CDR3 protein: CASSPFAGGLGNEQFF; CDR3 DNA: TGTGCCAGCAGCCCCTTCGCGGGGGGGCTTGGTAATGAGCAGTTCTTC
clone size: once; CDR3 length: 12; D gene: .; V gene: TRBV6-1; J gene: TRBJ2-2; CDR3 protein: CASSENRGELFF; CDR3 DNA: TGTGCCAGCAGTGAAAATAGAGGGGAGCTGTTTTTT
clone size: .; CDR3 length: 16; D gene: .; V gene: TRBV5-6; J gene: TRBJ1-4; CDR3 protein: CASSLARGAGSEKLFF; CDR3 DNA: TGTGCCAGCAGCTTGGCCCGGGGGGCTGGTAGTGAAAAACTGTTTTTT
clone size: .; CDR3 length: 15; D gene: .; V gene: TRBV5-4; J gene: TRBJ2-5; CDR3 protein: CASTSKAGGGETQYF; CDR3 DNA: TGTGCCAGCACGTCTAAGGCCGGGGGTGGAGAGACCCAGTACTTC
clone size: .; CDR3 length: 20; D gene: TRBD1; V gene: TRBV6-2/TRBV6-3; J gene: TRBJ1-5; CDR3 protein: CASSPYPISDRAKGNQPQHF; CDR3 DNA: TGTGCCAGCAGCCCCTATCCCATCTCAGACAGGGCTAAAGGCAATCAGCCCCAGCATTTT
clone size: .; CDR3 length: 16; D gene: .; V gene: TRBV6-6; J gene: TRBJ1-5; CDR3 protein: CASSYGRGLDSSPQHF; CDR3 DNA: TGTGCCAGCAGTTACGGTCGCGGTTTGGATAGTTCACCCCAGCATTTT
clone size: .; CDR3 length: 16; D gene: .; V gene: TRBV7-6; J gene: TRBJ2-1; CDR3 protein: CASSLKVSSRPIEQFF; CDR3 DNA: TGTGCCAGCAGCTTGAAAGTGTCTAGCCGCCCGATCGAGCAGTTCTTC
clone size: .; CDR3 length: 15; D gene: .; V gene: TRBV9; J gene: TRBJ2-3; CDR3 protein: CASSARTGSGDTQYF; CDR3 DNA: TGTGCCAGCAGCGCCCGTACAGGGAGCGGAGATACGCAGTATTTT
clone size: .; CDR3 length: 17; D gene: .; V gene: TRBV5-1; J gene: TRBJ2-7; CDR3 protein: CASSPGVRLALIHEQYF; CDR3 DNA: TGCGCCAGCAGCCCGGGGGTACGGCTAGCGCTAATTCACGAGCAGTACTTC
clone size: once; CDR3 length: 15; D gene: TRBD1; V gene: TRBV15; J gene: TRBJ2-3; CDR3 protein: CATRIGQGVTDTQYF; CDR3 DNA: TGTGCCACCAGAATCGGACAGGGGGTTACAGATACGCAGTATTTT
clone size: .; CDR3 length: 14; D gene: TRBD2; V gene: TRBV30; J gene: TRBJ2-3; CDR3 protein: CASNSAGGSDTQYF; CDR3 DNA: TGTGCCTCAAATTCAGCGGGAGGGTCAGATACGCAGTATTTT
clone size: .; CDR3 length: 15; D gene: .; V gene: TRBV11-2; J gene: TRBJ2-4; CDR3 protein: CASSLNRGVGNIQYF; CDR3 DNA: TGTGCCAGCAGCTTAAATCGCGGGGTGGGGAACATTCAGTACTTC
clone size: once; CDR3 length: 15; D gene: TRBD1; V gene: TRBV6-5; J gene: TRBJ2-7; CDR3 protein: CASSSAGTGQREQYF; CDR3 DNA: TGTGCCAGCAGTTCAGCCGGGACAGGGCAACGCGAGCAGTACTTC
clone size: .; CDR3 length: 13; D gene: .; V gene: TRBV6-5; J gene: TRBJ2-3; CDR3 protein: CASRQEGTDTQYF; CDR3 DNA: TGTGCCAGCAGACAGGAGGGAACAGATACGCAGTATTTT
clone size: .; CDR3 length: 14; D gene: .; V gene: TRBV10-3; J gene: TRBJ1-1; CDR3 protein: CAISGHSMNTEAFF; CDR3 DNA: TGTGCCATCAGTGGGCACAGCATGAACACTGAAGCTTTCTTT
clone size: .; CDR3 length: 16; D gene: .; V gene: TRBV5-4; J gene: TRBJ2-3; CDR3 protein: CASSLGGAVGTDTQYF; CDR3 DNA: TGTGCCAGCAGCTTGGGCGGGGCGGTAGGCACAGATACGCAGTATTTT
clone size: .; CDR3 length: 13; D gene: TRBD1; V gene: TRBV18; J gene: TRBJ2-3; CDR3 protein: CASVWDREDTQYF; CDR3 DNA: TGTGCCAGCGTTTGGGACAGGGAAGATACGCAGTATTTT
clone size: .; CDR3 length: 13; D gene: .; V gene: TRBV6-1; J gene: TRBJ1-2; CDR3 protein: CASSEEGRYGYTF; CDR3 DNA: TGTGCCAGCAGTGAGGAGGGGAGGTATGGCTACACCTTC
clone size: .; CDR3 length: 13; D gene: .; V gene: TRBV12-3/TRBV12-4; J gene: TRBJ1-4; CDR3 protein: CASSLVGGEKLFF; CDR3 DNA: TGTGCCAGCAGTTTAGTGGGAGGCGAAAAACTGTTTTTT
clone size: few; CDR3 length: 13; D gene: .; V gene: TRBV6-2/TRBV6-3; J gene: TRBJ1-1; CDR3 protein: CASSTTTYTEAFF; CDR3 DNA: TGTGCCAGCAGTACTACGACGTACACTGAAGCTTTCTTT
clone size: .; CDR3 length: 16; D gene: TRBD1; V gene: TRBV4-1; J gene: TRBJ1-2; CDR3 protein: CASSQRDRESLYGYTF; CDR3 DNA: TGCGCCAGCAGCCAACGGGACAGGGAATCCCTCTATGGCTACACCTTC
clone size: .; CDR3 length: 12; D gene: .; V gene: TRBV7-2; J gene: TRBJ1-2; CDR3 protein: CASSPQGGGYTF; CDR3 DNA: TGTGCCAGCAGCCCACAGGGAGGGGGCTACACCTTC
clone size: .; CDR3 length: 16; D gene: .; V gene: TRBV5-4; J gene: TRBJ2-1; CDR3 protein: CASSLPGTGSYNEQFF; CDR3 DNA: TGTGCCAGCAGCTTACCCGGGACTGGCTCCTACAATGAGCAGTTCTTC
clone size: .; CDR3 length: 15; D gene: .; V gene: TRBV5-4; J gene: TRBJ2-3; CDR3 protein: CASSSGEAGTDTQYF; CDR3 DNA: TGTGCCAGCAGCTCCGGGGAGGCTGGCACAGATACGCAGTATTTT
clone size: once; CDR3 length: 15; D gene: .; V gene: TRBV6-5; J gene: TRBJ2-1; CDR3 protein: CASSPGLVTYNEQFF; CDR3 DNA: TGTGCCAGCAGTCCAGGGTTAGTAACCTACAATGAGCAGTTCTTC
clone size: once; CDR3 length: 15; D gene: TRBD1; V gene: TRBV6-5; J gene: TRBJ2-7; CDR3 protein: CASRRTGTVLGEQYF; CDR3 DNA: TGTGCCAGCAGGAGGACCGGGACAGTTTTGGGGGAGCAGTACTTC
clone size: .; CDR3 length: 11; D gene: .; V gene: TRBV2; J gene: TRBJ1-4; CDR3 protein: CASRIDEKLFF; CDR3 DNA: TGTGCCAGCAGGATAGATGAAAAACTGTTTTTT
clone size: .; CDR3 length: 16; D gene: TRBD1; V gene: TRBV28; J gene: TRBJ2-7; CDR3 protein: CASSPLLHRGHYEQYF; CDR3 DNA: TGTGCCAGCAGCCCGCTCCTGCACAGGGGGCACTACGAGCAGTACTTC
clone size: .; CDR3 length: 12; D gene: TRBD1; V gene: TRBV5-6; J gene: TRBJ2-1; CDR3 protein: CASSLQTGGRFF; CDR3 DNA: TGTGCCAGCAGCTTGCAGACAGGGGGCCGGTTCTTC
clone size: .; CDR3 length: 16; D gene: TRBD2; V gene: TRBV27; J gene: TRBJ2-1; CDR3 protein: CASRNSGSISYNEQFF; CDR3 DNA: TGTGCCAGCAGAAATAGCGGGAGTATCTCCTACAATGAGCAGTTCTTC
clone size: .; CDR3 length: 11; D gene: .; V gene: TRBV20-1; J gene: TRBJ2-7; CDR3 protein: CSAGLGPEQYF; CDR3 DNA: TGCAGTGCGGGGCTAGGACCCGAGCAGTACTTC
clone size: few; CDR3 length: 17; D gene: TRBD1; V gene: TRBV5-4; J gene: TRBJ2-2; CDR3 protein: CASSFQTGPQVPGELFF; CDR3 DNA: TGTGCCAGCAGCTTCCAGACAGGGCCCCAGGTCCCCGGGGAGCTGTTTTTT
clone size: .; CDR3 length: 13; D gene: .; V gene: TRBV11-3; J gene: TRBJ2-7; CDR3 protein: CASSVSGDGEQYF; CDR3 DNA: TGTGCCAGCAGCGTTTCCGGAGACGGCGAGCAGTACTTC
clone size: few; CDR3 length: 16; D gene: TRBD1; V gene: TRBV14; J gene: TRBJ1-3; CDR3 protein: CASSQGSRDRANTIYF; CDR3 DNA: TGTGCCAGCAGCCAAGGATCCCGGGACAGGGCAAACACCATATATTTT